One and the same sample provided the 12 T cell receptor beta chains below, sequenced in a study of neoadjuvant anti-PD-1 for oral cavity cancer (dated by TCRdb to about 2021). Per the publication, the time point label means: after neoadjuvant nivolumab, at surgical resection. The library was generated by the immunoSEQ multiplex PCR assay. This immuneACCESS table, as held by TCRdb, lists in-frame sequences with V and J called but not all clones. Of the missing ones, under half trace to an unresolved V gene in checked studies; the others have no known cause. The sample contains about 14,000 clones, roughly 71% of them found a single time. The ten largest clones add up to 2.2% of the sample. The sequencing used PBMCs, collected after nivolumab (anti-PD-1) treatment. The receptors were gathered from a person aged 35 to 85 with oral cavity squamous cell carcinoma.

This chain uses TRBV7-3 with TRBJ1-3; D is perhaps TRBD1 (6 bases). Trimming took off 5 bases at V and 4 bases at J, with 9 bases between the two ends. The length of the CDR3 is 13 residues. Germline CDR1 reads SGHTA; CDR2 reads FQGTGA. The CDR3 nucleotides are TGTGCCAGCAGCAGAGGACAGGGAAACACCATATATTTT. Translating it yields CASSRGQGNTIYF.

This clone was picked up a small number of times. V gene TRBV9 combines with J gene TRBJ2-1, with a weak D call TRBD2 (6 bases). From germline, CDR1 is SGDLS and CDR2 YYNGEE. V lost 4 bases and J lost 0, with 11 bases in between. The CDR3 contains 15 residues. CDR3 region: CASSPGVISYNEQFF. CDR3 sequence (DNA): TGTGCCAGCAGCCCGGGGGTGATCTCCTACAATGAGCAGTTCTTC.

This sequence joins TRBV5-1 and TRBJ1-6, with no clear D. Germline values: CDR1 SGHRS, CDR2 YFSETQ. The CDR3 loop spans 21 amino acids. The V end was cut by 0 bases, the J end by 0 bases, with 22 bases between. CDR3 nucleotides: TGCGCCAGCAGCTTGGTGACTCCCCTGACCTCTTTAAGCTCCTATAATTCACCCCTCCACTTT. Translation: CASSLVTPLTSLSSYNSPLHF.

Written as DNA, the CDR3 is TGCGCCAGCAGCTTCGGGACAGGGGGCAATGAGCAGTTCTTC. The encoded protein is CASSFGTGGNEQFF. This rearrangement joins TRBV5-1 to TRBJ2-1; 11 bases are a match to TRBD1. J gave up 6 bases and V 2 bases, and 1 base lay outside the gene matches. The CDR3 runs to 14 residues. The V gene's germline CDR1 is SGHRS and CDR2 YFSETQ.

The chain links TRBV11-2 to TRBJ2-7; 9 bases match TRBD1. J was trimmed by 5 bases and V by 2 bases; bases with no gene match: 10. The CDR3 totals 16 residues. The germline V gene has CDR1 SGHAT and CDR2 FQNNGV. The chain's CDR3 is CASSLWGDRVSDEQYF. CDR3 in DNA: TGTGCCAGCAGCTTATGGGGGGACAGGGTCAGCGACGAGCAGTACTTC.

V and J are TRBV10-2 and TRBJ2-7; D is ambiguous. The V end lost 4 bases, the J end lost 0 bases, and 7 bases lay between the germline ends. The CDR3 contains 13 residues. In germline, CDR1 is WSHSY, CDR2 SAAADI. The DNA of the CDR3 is TGCGCCAGCAGTGTTACGGGCTCCTACGAGCAGTACTTC. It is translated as CASSVTGSYEQYF.

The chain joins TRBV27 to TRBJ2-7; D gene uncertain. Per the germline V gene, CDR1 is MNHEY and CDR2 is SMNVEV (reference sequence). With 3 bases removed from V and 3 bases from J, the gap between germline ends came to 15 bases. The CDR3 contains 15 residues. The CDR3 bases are TGTGCCAGCAGTTTCGGTCCCGTAATTCTCTACGAGCAGTACTTC. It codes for CASSFGPVILYEQYF.

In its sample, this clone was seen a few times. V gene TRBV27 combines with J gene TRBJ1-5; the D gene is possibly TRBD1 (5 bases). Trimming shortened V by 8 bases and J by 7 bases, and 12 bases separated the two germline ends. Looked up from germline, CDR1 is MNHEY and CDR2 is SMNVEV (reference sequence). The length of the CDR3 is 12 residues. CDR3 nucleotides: TGTGCCAGCGGCGGGACGCGGCAGCCCCAGCATTTT. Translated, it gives CASGGTRQPQHF.

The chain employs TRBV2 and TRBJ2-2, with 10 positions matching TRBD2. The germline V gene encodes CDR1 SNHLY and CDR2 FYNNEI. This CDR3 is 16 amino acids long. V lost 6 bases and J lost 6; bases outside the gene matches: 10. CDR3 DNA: TGTGCCAGCAGCGCCCTAGCGGGGGCGACCCCCGGGGAGCTGTTTTTT. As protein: CASSALAGATPGELFF.

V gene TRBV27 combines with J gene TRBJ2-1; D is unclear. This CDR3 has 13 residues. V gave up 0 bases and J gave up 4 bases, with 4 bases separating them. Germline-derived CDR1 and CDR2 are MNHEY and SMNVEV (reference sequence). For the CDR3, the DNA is TGTGCCAGCAGTTTATCGGATTACAATGAGCAGTTCTTC. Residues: CASSLSDYNEQFF.

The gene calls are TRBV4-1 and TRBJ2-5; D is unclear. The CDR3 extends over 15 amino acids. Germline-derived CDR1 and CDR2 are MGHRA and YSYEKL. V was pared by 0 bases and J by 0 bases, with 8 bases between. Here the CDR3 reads CASSQDLQYQETQYF. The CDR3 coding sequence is TGCGCCAGCAGCCAAGATTTGCAGTACCAAGAGACCCAGTACTTC.

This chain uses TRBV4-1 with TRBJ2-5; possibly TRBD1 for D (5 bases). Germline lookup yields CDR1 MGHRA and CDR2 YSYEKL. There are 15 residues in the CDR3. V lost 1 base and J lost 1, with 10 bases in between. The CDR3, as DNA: TGCGCCAGCAGCCAAGTCCTGGGGCCCCAAGAGACCCAGTACTTC. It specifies CASSQVLGPQETQYF.